This T cell receptor beta chain appears in the sequencing data of a study of blood T cell repertoires in COVID-19. Study-wide background: Acute and convalescent COVID-19 specimens originated in the United States, Italy and Spain. Sample material is recorded as cDNA or gDNA derived from T cells, B-cell-depleted T cells, or PBMCs.

Authors' processing steps: Amplified reference gene primers provided the basis for estimating nucleated cell counts. TCRdb keeps only in-frame clones here, not all; method: immunoSEQ multiplex PCR. The DNA was the basis for D and trimming; V, J and clone size are from that table. The sample lists 150,000 to 250,000 clones, about 76% occurring once. Seattle enrolled patients during active infection and tracked them longitudinally. V was pared by 4 bases and J by 0 bases, with 6 bases of the junction left unmatched. Germline V lookup: CDR1 LGHDT, CDR2 YNNKEL (reference sequence). CDR3 length equals 17 residues.

The chain recombines TRBV3-1 (or the pseudogene TRBV3-2) with TRBJ2-6, with TRBD2 identical over 7 bases. This clonotype was obtained from a woman aged 40 to 50 with COVID-19, enrolled during active disease. What was sequenced was peripheral blood. CDR3 in amino acids: CASSPLGGGSGANVLTF. The DNA for the CDR3 is TGTGCCAGCAGCCCCCTGGGGGGGGGCTCTGGGGCCAACGTCCTGACTTTC.